This passage covers 31 T cell receptor beta chains from one sample sequenced in a study of blood T cell repertoires in COVID-19. Clones were sequenced by immunoSEQ multiplex PCR, and TCRdb holds only the in-frame ones, with some missing. The sample lists a few hundred thousand clones, roughly 80% occurring once. Sequencing was carried out using peripheral blood. The receptors originated from a young woman with acute or convalescent COVID-19.

The rearrangement joins TRBV4-3 to TRBJ1-1, with TRBD1 matching over 7 bases. The CDR3 totals 15 residues. J was trimmed by 4 bases and V by 4 bases; bases with no gene match: 9. The germline CDR1 and CDR2 sequences are LGHNA and YSLEER. CDR3 in amino acids: CASSLGQARGTEAFF. The CDR3 region has the DNA TGCGCCAGCAGCCTCGGACAGGCACGAGGCACTGAAGCTTTCTTT.

Details on this clone: One end of the junction fails to match germline, which may point to a read error. CDR3 amino acids: CASSQPQGAIDF. The CDR3 DNA reads as TGTGCCAGCAGCCAACCTCAGGGGGCGATAGACTTC. The chain carries TRBV7-6 and TRBJ2-7; 8 positions match TRBD1. The CDR3 is 12 amino acids. Germline V CDR1 and CDR2: SGHVS, FNYEAQ. Full variable domain (missing parts from reference TRBV7-6 and TRBJ2-7): GAGVSQSPRYKVTKRGQDVALRCDPISGHVSLYWYRQALGQGPEFLTYFNYEAQQDKSGLPNDRFSAERPEGSISTLTIQRTEQRDSAMYRCASSQPQGAIDFGPGTRLTVT.

The chain links TRBV27 to TRBJ1-2; 8 bases agree with TRBD1. The CDR3 covers 13 residues. J was trimmed by 6 bases and V by 3 bases; bases with no gene match: 3. CDR1 and CDR2 (germline): MNHEY, SMNVEV (reference sequence). CDR3: CASSFGQGDGYTF. CDR3 DNA sequence: TGTGCCAGCAGTTTTGGACAGGGAGATGGCTACACCTTC.

This clone occurred once. The gene calls are TRBV5-6 and TRBJ2-7; 8 bases agree with TRBD2. In germline, CDR1 is SGHDT, CDR2 YYEEEE. V gave up 7 bases and J gave up 4 bases; unmatched junction bases: 10. The CDR3 loop spans 14 amino acids. The CDR3 nucleotides are TGTGCCAGCGAACCGGGACTAGTATCGTACGAGCAGTACTTC. Encoded protein: CASEPGLVSYEQYF.

This chain uses TRBV7-8 with TRBJ2-3; D call uncertain. Looked up from germline, CDR1 is SGHVS and CDR2 is FQNEAQ. This CDR3 region has 12 residues. Trimming left V 5 bases short and J 6 bases short, with 9 bases between. CDR3 coding DNA: TGTGCCAGCAGCCCTACGTTGGATACGCAGTATTTT. It specifies CASSPTLDTQYF.

This clone was observed a single time. V gene TRBV28 combines with J gene TRBJ1-5; TRBD1 agrees at 10 bases. Unmatched junction bases numbered 8, after V lost 5 bases and J lost 7 bases. Germline V gene lookup returns CDR1 MDHEN and CDR2 SYDVKM. This CDR3 comprises 15 residues. Here the CDR3 reads CASSRRQGALQPQHF. CDR3 nucleotide sequence: TGTGCCAGCAGTAGGCGACAGGGGGCCTTACAGCCCCAGCATTTT.

This sequence joins TRBV14 and TRBJ2-4, with 8 bases lining up with TRBD2. Germline CDR1 and CDR2: SGHDN and FVKESK. Trimming removed 8 bases from V and 7 bases from J; junction bases left unmatched: 10. The CDR3 length is 14 residues. For the CDR3, the DNA is TGTGCCAGCGCCCCGGCGGGGGGCCCGAACATTCAGTACTTC. Translated: CASAPAGGPNIQYF.

This clone turned up a few times. The genes are TRBV10-3 and TRBJ1-2, with TRBD1 as a possible D gene (5 bases). CDR3 length: 15 amino acids. Germline V gene lookup returns CDR1 ENHRY and CDR2 SYGVKD. V lost 11 bases and J lost 4, with 23 bases in between. CDR3 protein: CAVKSTTEKFYGYTF. The CDR3 DNA reads as TGTGCCGTTAAAAGCACGACAGAGAAGTTCTATGGCTACACCTTC.

In DNA form, the CDR3 reads TGTGCCAGCAGCTCTAGAGGGTACGCAACCTACGAGCAGTACTTC. The encoded protein is CASSSRGYATYEQYF. V is TRBV6-5 and J is TRBJ2-7; a possible D gene is TRBD2 (5 bases). The V end was cut by 6 bases, the J end by 2 bases, with 17 bases between. The germline V gene has CDR1 MNHEY and CDR2 SVGAGI. The CDR3 has 15 residues.

J is TRBJ2-3 and V is TRBV18, with unresolved D. Germline lookup yields CDR1 KGHSH and CDR2 LQKENI. The V and J ends lost 2 bases and 6 bases respectively, with 3 bases between them. The CDR3 totals 11 residues. In DNA, the CDR3 is TGTGCCAGCTCACCAGGCGATACGCAGTATTTT. Its translation: CASSPGDTQYF. Drawing the rest from reference TRBV18 and TRBJ2-3, the complete variable domain is NAGVMQNPRHLVRRRGQEARLRCSPMKGHSHVYWYRQLPEEGLKFMVYLQKENIIDESGMPKERFSAEFPKEGPSILRIQQVVRGDSAAYFCASSPGDTQYFGPGTRLTVL.

This clone was found a few times. V usage is TRBV6-2 or TRBV6-3 and J usage is TRBJ1-2, with D unresolved. Germline-derived CDR1 and CDR2 are MNHEY and SVGEGT. Trimming stripped 0 bases from V and 8 bases from J, with 16 bases between. The CDR3 runs 15 residues. CDR3 coding DNA: TGTGCCAGCAGTTACTCGTTCGGCGCGGGGATCGGCTACACCTTC. Protein product: CASSYSFGAGIGYTF.

This clone has only one observation. The V call is TRBV12-3 or TRBV12-4, the J call TRBJ1-5, with D tentatively TRBD1 (6 bases). V lost 7 bases, J lost 3 bases, and 10 bases lay in between. CDR3 length: 13 amino acids. CDR3 DNA sequence: TGTGCCAGCACCTGGGGACACAATCAGCCCCAGCATTTT. Translating gives CASTWGHNQPQHF.

J is TRBJ2-7 and V is TRBV21-1; the table gives TRBD2 as D, unverified against the DNA. TRBV21-1 is tagged as a pseudogene. This CDR3 has 14 amino acids. The CDR3 sequence is CASSKDRVSYEQYF. As DNA, the CDR3 is TGTGCCAGCAGCAAAGACCGCGTGTCCTACGAGCAGTACTTC.

The chain carries TRBV30 and TRBJ1-1; 8 nucleotides line up with TRBD1. Per the germline V gene, CDR1 is GTSNPN and CDR2 is SVGIG (reference sequence). This CDR3 has 14 amino acids. Unmatched junction bases numbered 6, after V lost 2 bases and J lost 4 bases. The DNA for the CDR3 is TGTGCCTGGAGTCCCCCGGACAGGGCCACTGAAGCTTTCTTT. This sequence encodes CAWSPPDRATEAFF.

This chain links TRBV11-2 with TRBJ2-7; a possible D gene is TRBD2 (5 bases). V lost 4 bases to trimming and J lost 3 bases, with 16 bases between them. The CDR3 sequence is 15 residues long. Per the germline V gene, CDR1 is SGHAT and CDR2 is FQNNGV. The chain's CDR3 is CASSSFTGINYEQYF. The CDR3 coding sequence is TGTGCCAGCAGCTCATTCACCGGGATCAACTACGAGCAGTACTTC.

The rearrangement links TRBV27 to TRBJ1-2; D is undetermined. The CDR3 is 13 amino acids. From germline, CDR1 is MNHEY and CDR2 SMNVEV (reference sequence). Trimming shortened V by 8 bases and J by 3 bases, and 13 bases separated the two germline ends. This chain's CDR3 is CASAKGGHYGYTF. The CDR3 DNA reads TGTGCCAGCGCAAAGGGAGGGCACTATGGCTACACCTTC.

The J gene is TRBJ1-3, the V gene TRBV5-4, with 7 bases fitting TRBD1. CDR1 and CDR2 (germline): SGHNT, YYREEE (reference sequence). The J segment lost 4 bases and the V segment lost 5 bases, leaving 6 bases of the junction unmatched. CDR3 length: 14 residues. The CDR3: CASRDDRAGNTIYF. The CDR3 nucleotides are TGTGCCAGCAGAGATGACAGGGCGGGAAACACCATATATTTT.

The V call is TRBV27, the J call TRBJ1-2; D is unresolved. Trimming took off 3 bases at V and 8 bases at J, with 13 bases between the two ends. Germline V CDR1 and CDR2: MNHEY, SMNVEV (reference sequence). The CDR3 has 13 residues. The chain's CDR3 is CASSFTGVGGYTF. In DNA form, the CDR3 reads TGTGCCAGCAGTTTCACCGGGGTTGGAGGCTACACCTTC.

The chain carries TRBV5-1 and TRBJ2-7, with D perhaps matching TRBD1 (6 bases). Germline V gene lookup returns CDR1 SGHRS and CDR2 YFSETQ. Trimming removed 0 bases from V and 0 bases from J, with 10 bases in between. This CDR3 comprises 15 residues. CDR3: CASSLVPGVSYEQYF. The CDR3 DNA follows: TGCGCCAGCAGCTTGGTTCCAGGGGTCTCCTACGAGCAGTACTTC.

The V call is TRBV6-1, the J call TRBJ2-7; 9 bases line up with TRBD2. J lost 5 bases, V lost 4 bases, and 9 bases had no gene match. This CDR3 spans 15 amino acids. Germline CDR1 reads MNHNS; CDR2 reads SASEGT. CDR3: CASSGATSGLDEQYF. DNA of the CDR3: TGTGCCAGCAGTGGAGCGACTAGCGGTTTGGACGAGCAGTACTTC.

The chain recombines TRBV5-4 with TRBJ2-5; weak D call: TRBD1 (6 bases). This CDR3 contains 11 residues. The germline V gene has CDR1 SGHNT and CDR2 YYREEE (reference sequence). V lost 10 bases and J 4 bases, leaving 11 bases between the germline ends. The DNA of the CDR3 is TGTGCCGGGGCCAGGGGAGAGACCCAGTACTTC. This gives the protein CAGARGETQYF.

The V gene is TRBV7-9, the J gene TRBJ2-5, with D possibly TRBD1 on 6 matching bases. The CDR3 is 14 amino acids. CDR1 and CDR2 from the germline V gene are SEHNR and FQNEAQ (reference sequence). The V end was cut by 1 base, the J end by 5 bases, with 11 bases between. CDR3 coding DNA: TGTGCCAGCAGCTTAGAGACAGGACGTGAGACCCAGTACTTC. Protein sequence: CASSLETGRETQYF.

This chain connects TRBV5-1 to TRBJ2-5; 7 bases map to TRBD2. Trimming at V came to 3 bases and at J to 4 bases, leaving 9 bases not matched to a gene. CDR3 length: 15 amino acids. Germline CDR1 and CDR2: SGHRS and YFSETQ. Here the CDR3 DNA reads TGCGCCAGCAGCTCTGGCGGGAGTCGGGCAGAGACCCAGTACTTC. Translated: CASSSGGSRAETQYF.

The rearrangement links TRBV27 to TRBJ1-5; 8 nucleotides agree with TRBD1. Germline V lookup: CDR1 MNHEY, CDR2 SMNVEV (reference sequence). After removal of 6 bases from V and 2 bases from J, the junction contained 6 bases not matched to a gene. The CDR3 consists of 15 residues. The DNA of the CDR3 is TGTGCCAGCAGGGCAGGGGGCATTGGCAATCAGCCCCAGCATTTT. Its translation: CASRAGGIGNQPQHF.

V gene TRBV9 combines with J gene TRBJ2-2; D possibly corresponds to TRBD2 (6 bases). Trimming left V 4 bases short and J 4 bases short, with 11 bases between. Germline-derived CDR1 and CDR2 are SGDLS and YYNGEE. CDR3 size: 14 residues. The CDR3 region is CASSPSGFTGELFF. The DNA for the CDR3 is TGTGCCAGCAGCCCGAGCGGGTTCACCGGGGAGCTGTTTTTT.

This clone was seen at least ten times. The chain combines TRBV11-3 with TRBJ2-1; D may be TRBD1 (5 bases). CDR1 and CDR2 from the germline V gene are SGHNT and YENEEA. This CDR3 has 18 residues. V shed 0 bases and J shed 8 bases, with 23 bases lying between them. CDR3 residues: CASSLDRGRAGFVYEQFF. The DNA for the CDR3 is TGTGCCAGCAGCTTAGATCGCGGCAGGGCTGGTTTCGTATATGAGCAGTTCTTC.

J is TRBJ2-3 and V is TRBV19; TRBD1 matches 11 bases. There are 14 residues in the CDR3. Looked up from germline, CDR1 is LNHDA and CDR2 is SQIVND (reference sequence). The trim removed 8 bases at V and 5 bases at J, leaving 6 bases unmatched. The CDR3 protein is CASGRTGGRDTQYF. The CDR3 DNA sequence: TGTGCCAGTGGAAGGACAGGGGGCCGAGATACGCAGTATTTT. Using reference TRBV19 and TRBJ2-3 for the parts outside the CDR3, the full variable domain is DGGITQSPKYLFRKEGQNVTLSCEQNLNHDAMYWYRQDPGQGLRLIYYSQIVNDFQKGDIAEGYSVSREKKESFPLTVTSAQKNPTAFYLCASGRTGGRDTQYFGPGTRLTVL.

This sequence joins TRBV28 and TRBJ2-1; weak D call: TRBD1 (6 bases). The V gene lost 1 base and the J gene lost 6 bases, with 13 bases spanning the gap. In germline, CDR1 is MDHEN, CDR2 SYDVKM. The CDR3 extends over 15 amino acids. The CDR3 loop is CASSLSGESRNEQFF. Here the CDR3 DNA reads TGTGCCAGCAGTTTATCAGGGGAAAGCCGCAATGAGCAGTTCTTC.

In this sample, this clone turned up a few times. The same CDR3 is also encoded by other DNA sequences in this sample. V and J are TRBV5-4 and TRBJ2-7, with D perhaps matching TRBD1 (6 bases). Trimming removed 0 bases at V and 0 bases at J, with 7 bases between. Germline V gene lookup returns CDR1 SGHNT and CDR2 YYREEE (reference sequence). The CDR3 is 14 amino acids. CDR3: CASSLGGGSYEQYF. The CDR3 nucleotides are TGTGCCAGCAGCTTGGGAGGGGGCTCCTACGAGCAGTACTTC.

J is TRBJ1-4 and V is TRBV19, with 8 positions matching TRBD1. The junction had 10 bases not matched to a gene; V was cut back by 3 bases and J by 10 bases. CDR1 is LNHDA, CDR2 SQIVND, per germline (reference sequence). This CDR3 is built from 15 residues. The CDR3 is CASSIPGTGSGKLFF. The CDR3 DNA reads TGTGCCAGTAGTATCCCCGGGACAGGCTCGGGAAAACTGTTTTTT.

This clone has a handful of counts. The CDR3 region is CASSYWALMGGLAGGEQYF. The CDR3 DNA follows: TGTGCCAGCAGCTATTGGGCGCTAATGGGGGGACTAGCGGGAGGGGAGCAGTACTTC. This chain joins TRBV7-2 and TRBJ2-7, with TRBD2 matching 16 bases. The CDR3 length is 19 residues. Germline V CDR1 and CDR2: SGHTA, FQGNSA. Losses at the gene ends were 4 bases for V and 7 bases for J; bases not matched to a gene: 16.